A selection of T cell receptor beta chains follows, all from one sample in a study of cytomegalovirus exposure and HLA in healthy donors. Generated by immunoSEQ multiplex PCR, the TCRdb table keeps only in-frame clones and is missing some. The repertoire holds about 200,000 clones, with 65% to 90% as singletons. Material for sequencing was PBMCs. The receptor set was obtained from a woman aged 45-60 years in good health and CMV-seronegative. The CDR3 runs from the conserved cysteine through the conserved F or W. A D gene is named only where the DNA matches it firmly. Size is omitted from some rows. Given values are once, few, many or a class for expanded clones.

CDR3 protein	CDR3 DNA	clone size	D gene	J gene	V gene
CASSSYVRTSGPNEQFF	TGTGCCAGCAGCTCATATGTCAGAACTAGCGGTCCCAATGAGCAGTTCTTC	NA	TRBD2	TRBJ2-1	TRBV11-2
CASSKGQGGEQYF	TGTGCCAGCAGTAAGGGACAGGGTGGCGAGCAGTACTTC	NA	TRBD1	TRBJ2-7	TRBV28
CSAGGKGAAFF	TGCAGTGCTGGGGGTAAGGGGGCAGCTTTCTTT	few	TRBD1	TRBJ1-1	TRBV20-1
CASSTPGQEYSNQPQHF	TGTGCCAGCAGTACACCGGGACAGGAATATAGCAATCAGCCCCAGCATTTT	NA	TRBD1	TRBJ1-5	TRBV28
CASSPRQGSVYEQYF	TGTGCCAGCAGTCCCCGACAGGGAAGCGTCTACGAGCAGTACTTC	NA	TRBD1	TRBJ2-7	TRBV6-5
CASSLVAGASYNEQFF	TGTGCCAGCAGCTTAGTAGCGGGAGCCTCCTACAATGAGCAGTTCTTC	few	TRBD2	TRBJ2-1	TRBV7-2
CASSFYGQGLGKLFF	TGTGCCAGCAGCTTTTACGGACAGGGGCTTGGAAAACTGTTTTTT	NA	TRBD1	TRBJ1-4	TRBV5-5
CASSSRTVWDEQFF	TGTGCCAGCAGCTCCAGGACAGTTTGGGATGAGCAGTTCTTC	once	NA	TRBJ2-1	TRBV27
CASSSSWAGSYEQYF	TGTGCCAGCAGTTCGTCCTGGGCCGGCTCCTACGAGCAGTACTTC	NA	NA	TRBJ2-7	TRBV27
CASSELGQGSSYEQCF	TGTGCCAGCAGTGAACTGGGACAGGGTAGCTCCTACGAGCAGTGCTTC	NA	TRBD1	TRBJ2-7	TRBV6-1
CASSLSPTTNEKLFF	TGCGCCAGCAGCCTATCCCCAACAACTAATGAAAAACTGTTTTTT	NA	NA	TRBJ1-4	TRBV5-1
CASSLDSEQFF	TGCGCCAGCAGCTTGGATAGTGAGCAGTTCTTC	NA	NA	TRBJ2-1	TRBV5-1
CASSLTGTGGEQYF	TGTGCCAGCAGTCTTACTGGGACAGGGGGCGAGCAGTACTTC	NA	TRBD1	TRBJ2-7	TRBV28
CASSSPRGTSGRKTQYF	TGTGCCAGCAGTTCCCCGAGGGGGACTAGCGGGAGAAAGACCCAGTACTTC	NA	TRBD2	TRBJ2-5	TRBV28
CASGLAGMINSYNEQFF	TGTGCCAGTGGACTAGCGGGAATGATAAACTCCTACAATGAGCAGTTCTTC	NA	TRBD2	TRBJ2-1	TRBV28
CASRDREVKKGYTF	TGTGCCAGCAGGGACAGGGAGGTGAAGAAGGGCTACACCTTC	NA	TRBD1	TRBJ1-2	TRBV6-4
CASRLRPTGSIVYGYTF	TGTGCCAGTAGACTCCGCCCGACAGGGAGCATAGTCTATGGCTACACCTTC	NA	TRBD1	TRBJ1-2	TRBV19
CASSQRTVSYEQYF	TGTGCCAGCAGCCAGAGGACTGTCTCCTACGAGCAGTACTTC	NA	NA	TRBJ2-7	TRBV14
CASSYRGYEQYF	TGTGCCAGCAGCTACAGGGGCTACGAGCAGTACTTC	NA	TRBD1	TRBJ2-7	TRBV11-2
CASRGQGSSYEQYF	TGTGCCAGCAGGGGACAGGGATCCTCCTACGAGCAGTACTTC	NA	TRBD1	TRBJ2-7	TRBV28
CASSLTGLAGGSKPYEQYF	TGTGCCAGCAGCCTTACGGGACTAGCGGGAGGCTCCAAACCCTACGAGCAGTACTTC	NA	TRBD2	TRBJ2-7	TRBV27
CSAASGRYEQFF	TGCAGCGCAGCTAGCGGGAGATATGAGCAGTTCTTC	once	TRBD2	TRBJ2-1	TRBV29-1
CASSRNNEQFF	TGTGCCAGCAGCCGTAACAATGAGCAGTTCTTC	NA	NA	TRBJ2-1	TRBV11-1